These 16 T cell receptor beta chains were all obtained from the same sample, sequenced in a study of shared clonotypes between healthy human individuals. The assay was immunoSEQ multiplex PCR, and TCRdb's table has in-frame clones only and misses some. The sample includes 75,000 to 100,000 clones, around 47% of them seen just once. Sequencing was carried out using PBMCs. The origin of the receptors is a woman between 35 and 50 years old in good health. Some clones in this sample may be carry-over from other donors' samples.

This clone was observed many times. DNA of the CDR3: TGCGCCAGCAGTGAGATTCGCGGGGGGGTCTACGAGCAGTACTTC. It translates to CASSEIRGGVYEQYF. V gene TRBV10-1 combines with J gene TRBJ2-7, with TRBD2 matching 9 bases. This CDR3 is 15 amino acids long. J was trimmed by 3 bases and V by 2 bases; bases with no gene match: 5. CDR1 WNHNN and CDR2 SYGVQD come from the germline V gene (reference sequence).

Ten or more counts support this clone. J is TRBJ1-2 and V is TRBV5-4, with TRBD1 identical over 11 bases. This CDR3 comprises 15 residues. Germline trimming cut 0 bases from V and 4 bases from J; bases unmatched to any gene: 2. In germline, CDR1 is SGHNT, CDR2 YYREEE (reference sequence). The DNA for the CDR3 is TGTGCCAGCAGCTTGGAGGGACAGGGGGGCTATGGCTACACCTTC. It codes for CASSLEGQGGYGYTF.

The chain is built from TRBV6-5 and TRBJ2-7; D is uncertain. This CDR3 contains 14 residues. Trimming removed 0 bases at V and 1 base at J, with 7 bases between. Germline values: CDR1 MNHEY, CDR2 SVGAGI. The CDR3 DNA reads TGTGCCAGCAGTTACTCGCCAACATCCTACGAGCAGTACTTC. It specifies CASSYSPTSYEQYF.

The V gene is TRBV28, the J gene TRBJ1-5; no clear D. The germline V gene encodes CDR1 MDHEN and CDR2 SYDVKM. The CDR3 consists of 15 residues. Trimming removed 2 bases at V and 2 bases at J, with 10 bases between. The CDR3 spells CASSLVEVGNQPQHF. CDR3 nucleotide sequence: TGTGCCAGCAGTTTAGTGGAGGTGGGCAATCAGCCCCAGCATTTT.

This rearrangement joins TRBV6-6 to TRBJ2-1, with D possibly matching TRBD2 (5 bases). Trimming removed 0 bases from V and 3 bases from J, with 9 bases in between. Germline V CDR1 and CDR2: MNHNY, SVGAGI (reference sequence). The CDR3 extends over 15 amino acids. The CDR3 nucleotides read TGTGCCAGCAGTTACTCTGAGGGCTACTACAATGAGCAGTTCTTC. This sequence encodes CASSYSEGYYNEQFF.

This chain links TRBV28 with TRBJ2-3, with no clear D. V was trimmed by 5 bases and J by 6 bases, leaving 12 bases between them. Germline V lookup: CDR1 MDHEN, CDR2 SYDVKM. This CDR3 has 13 amino acids. The CDR3 DNA sequence: TGTGCCAGCAGTAACATGACTCCGGATACGCAGTATTTT. It codes for CASSNMTPDTQYF.

The chain has TRBV14 and TRBJ2-2; 9 bases match TRBD1. The CDR3 totals 16 residues. CDR1 and CDR2 from the germline V gene are SGHDN and FVKESK. J lost 4 bases, V lost 6 bases, and 9 bases had no gene match. Here the CDR3 DNA reads TGTGCCAGCAGGCCGGACAGGGGTTCGGCCACCGGGGAGCTGTTTTTT. Protein sequence: CASRPDRGSATGELFF.

This clone has a count of ten or more. The chain carries TRBV4-3 and TRBJ2-3, with D hard to call. The CDR3 runs to 13 residues. V was trimmed by 4 bases and J by 6 bases, leaving 11 bases between them. Germline CDR1 is LGHNA and CDR2 is YSLEER. CDR3 DNA: TGCGCCAGCAGCCCCGGACCCGGGGATACGCAGTATTTT. Its translation is CASSPGPGDTQYF.

This clone has just one count. The CDR3 protein is CASSPPGDFSTKIYEQYF. CDR3 nucleotides: TGTGCCAGCTCACCACCGGGGGACTTCTCCACTAAGATCTACGAGCAGTACTTC. The rearrangement joins TRBV18 to TRBJ2-7; tentative D call: TRBD2 (6 bases). V was shortened by 0 bases and J by 3 bases, with 21 bases between the two germline ends. This CDR3 comprises 18 residues. In germline, CDR1 is KGHSH, CDR2 LQKENI.

V gene TRBV28 combines with J gene TRBJ2-7, with unresolved D. This CDR3 spans 12 amino acids. CDR1 and CDR2 (germline): MDHEN, SYDVKM. V was trimmed by 5 bases and J by 2 bases, leaving 7 bases between them. The CDR3 protein is CASSPYTYEQYF. The CDR3 region has the DNA TGTGCCAGCAGTCCATACACCTACGAGCAGTACTTC.

This clone was picked up many times. The CDR3 is CAWIPERSYNEQFF. The CDR3 region has the DNA TGTGCCTGGATACCCGAACGTTCCTACAATGAGCAGTTCTTC. This chain joins TRBV30 and TRBJ2-1; no reliable D call. V lost 4 bases to trimming and J lost 1 base, with 11 bases between them. This CDR3 contains 14 residues. The germline V gene has CDR1 GTSNPN and CDR2 SVGIG (reference sequence).

For this clone: It is likely a read error: a sequence one base away is far more abundant. The chain's CDR3 is CASSDDSSGANALTF. CDR3 in DNA: TGTGCCAGCAGTGACGACAGCTCTGGGGCCAACGCCCTGACTTTC. This sequence joins TRBV6-4 and TRBJ2-6, with D possibly TRBD1 on 5 matching bases. CDR1 and CDR2 (germline): MRHNA, SNTAGT. CDR3 length: 15 residues.

The chain uses TRBV5-1 and TRBJ1-5; 10 bases match TRBD1. Per the germline V gene, CDR1 is SGHRS and CDR2 is YFSETQ. CDR3 size: 14 residues. The V segment lost 4 bases and the J segment 5 bases; nucleotides outside the gene matches: 3. The CDR3 DNA is TGCGCCAGCAGCAACGGACAGGGGGATCAGCCCCAGCATTTT. Its translation is CASSNGQGDQPQHF.

This chain links TRBV7-9 with TRBJ2-1; D is unclear. CDR3 size: 15 residues. CDR1 and CDR2 from the germline V gene are SEHNR and FQNEAQ (reference sequence). Between the trimmed V and J ends, which lost 6 bases and 6 bases, there was a span of 18 bases. CDR3 residues: CASRPRHSGFNEQFF. In nucleotides, the CDR3 is TGTGCCAGCAGGCCCCGCCACTCCGGATTCAATGAGCAGTTCTTC. Combining the CDR3 with reference TRBV7-9 and TRBJ2-1 gives the whole variable domain DTGVSQNPRHKITKRGQNVTFRCDPISEHNRLYWYRQTLGQGPEFLTYFQNEAQLEKSRLLSDRFSAERPKGSFSTLEIQRTEQGDSAMYLCASRPRHSGFNEQFFGPGTRLTVL.

The chain recombines TRBV5-6 with TRBJ1-2; 7 nucleotides match TRBD1. Germline V gene sequence: CDR1 SGHDT, CDR2 YYEEEE. J gave up 9 bases and V 4 bases, and 6 bases lay outside the gene matches. CDR3 length equals 12 residues. The CDR3 DNA reads TGTGCCAGCAGCGTCGGACAGGCTAGCTACACCTTC. Amino acids: CASSVGQASYTF.

The chain recombines TRBV7-2 with TRBJ2-5; no firm D call. The CDR3 totals 14 residues. Germline V gene lookup returns CDR1 SGHTA and CDR2 FQGNSA. V gave up 1 base and J gave up 2 bases, with 8 bases separating them. The CDR3 reads CASSLGAGQETQYF. DNA of the CDR3: TGTGCCAGCAGCTTAGGTGCAGGACAAGAGACCCAGTACTTC.